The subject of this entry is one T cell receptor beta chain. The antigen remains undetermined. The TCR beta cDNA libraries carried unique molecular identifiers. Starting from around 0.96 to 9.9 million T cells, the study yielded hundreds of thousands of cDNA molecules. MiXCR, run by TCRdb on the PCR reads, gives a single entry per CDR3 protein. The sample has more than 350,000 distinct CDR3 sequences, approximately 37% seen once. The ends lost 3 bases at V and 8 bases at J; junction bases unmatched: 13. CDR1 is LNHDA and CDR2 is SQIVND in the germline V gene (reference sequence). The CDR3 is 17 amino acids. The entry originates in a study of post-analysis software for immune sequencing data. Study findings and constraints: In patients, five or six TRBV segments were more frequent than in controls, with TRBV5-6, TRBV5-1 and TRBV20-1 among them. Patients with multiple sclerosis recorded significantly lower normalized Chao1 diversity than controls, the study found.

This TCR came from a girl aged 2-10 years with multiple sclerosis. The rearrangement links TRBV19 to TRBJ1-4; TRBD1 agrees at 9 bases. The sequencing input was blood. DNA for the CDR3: TGTGCCAGTAGTATGAGGCTGGGACAGGGATTACGCGAAAAACTGTTTTTT. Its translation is CASSMRLGQGLREKLFF.